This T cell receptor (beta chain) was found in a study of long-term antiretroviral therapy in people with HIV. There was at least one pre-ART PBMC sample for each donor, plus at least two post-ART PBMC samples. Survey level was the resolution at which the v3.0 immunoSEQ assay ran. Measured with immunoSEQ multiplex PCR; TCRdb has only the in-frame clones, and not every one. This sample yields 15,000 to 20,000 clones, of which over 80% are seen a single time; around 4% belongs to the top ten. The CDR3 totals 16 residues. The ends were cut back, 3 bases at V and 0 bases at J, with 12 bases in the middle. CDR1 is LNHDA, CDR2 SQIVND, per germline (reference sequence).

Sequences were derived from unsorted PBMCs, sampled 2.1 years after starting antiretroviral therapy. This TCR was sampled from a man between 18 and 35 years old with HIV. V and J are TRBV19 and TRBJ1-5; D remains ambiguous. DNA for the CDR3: TGTGCCAGTAGTATTTTGGCATTCAATAGCAATCAGCCCCAGCATTTT. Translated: CASSILAFNSNQPQHF.